This paragraph covers one TCR beta chain sequence. The entry originates in a study of blood T cell repertoires in COVID-19. Turning to the study itself: Acute and convalescent COVID-19 samples came from the United States, Italy and Spain. PBMCs, B-cell-depleted T cells, or T cells were the source of the cDNA or gDNA that made up the material.

Germline lookup yields CDR1 ENHRY and CDR2 SYGVKD. The CDR3 loop spans 15 amino acids. Trimming removed 6 bases at V and 0 bases at J, with 12 bases between. Per the original data handling: Nucleated cell number was recorded as an estimate derived from reference gene primer amplification. TCRdb keeps only in-frame clones here, not all; method: immunoSEQ multiplex PCR. The V and J calls and clone size were taken over from that table, and D and trimming were inferred from the DNA. Seen here are 90,000 to 120,000 clones, around 89% observed once, and the top ten hold approximately 4.9%. The chain combines TRBV10-3 with TRBJ1-3; D remains unclear. This sequence was found in a man aged 35-49 years with active or convalescent COVID-19. Sequencing was performed on peripheral blood. This chain's CDR3 is CAIRGDVNSGNTIYF. In DNA, the CDR3 is TGTGCCATCAGGGGCGACGTCAACTCTGGAAACACCATATATTTT.